This T cell receptor (beta chain) was sequenced during a study of blood T cell repertoires in COVID-19. CDR1 is MNHNS, CDR2 SASEGT, per germline. Germline trimming cut 1 base from V and 6 bases from J; bases unmatched to any gene: 7. This CDR3 comprises 16 residues. Repertoires were generated with immunoSEQ multiplex PCR, while TCRdb's copy carries only in-frame clones and drops some. The sample yields about 160,000 clones, around 90% seen once. Sequenced material: peripheral blood. The chain joins TRBV6-1 to TRBJ1-5; 9 nucleotides align to TRBD1. The clonotype originates from a young man with acute or convalescent COVID-19. DNA of the CDR3: TGTGCCAGCAGTGAAGGTAGTGGACAGGGGAGTCAGCCCCAGCATTTT. It translates to CASSEGSGQGSQPQHF.